The clone carrying this T cell receptor beta chain was observed a handful of times. Its target is not known. The V end was cut by 0 bases, the J end by 2 bases, with 12 bases between. Looked up from germline, CDR1 is DFQATT and CDR2 is SNEGSKA (reference sequence). This CDR3 region has 15 residues. This sample is part of a study of T cells in Graves' hyperthyroidism and ophthalmopathy. Study observations and caveats: Blood also showed most of the thyroid clonotypes that were expanded above 0.001. The model identified upcoming ophthalmopathy a median 6.5 months ahead of onset.

TCR beta CDR3 sequences were amplified from RNA transcripts. The HTBI set primed first-round TCR CDR3 RT-PCR. A single record per CDR3 protein comes from TCRdb applying MiXCR to the multiplex PCR reads. Among about 500,000 distinct CDR3 sequences listed, 16% were seen once. This TCR was recovered from a woman under 30 with Graves' hyperthyroidism. The chain combines TRBV20-1 with TRBJ2-3, with a tentative D call TRBD1 (6 bases). Sequencing was done on a sample of blood. CDR3 amino acids: CSAREGADFTDTQYF. DNA of the CDR3: TGCAGTGCTAGAGAGGGGGCGGATTTCACAGATACGCAGTATTTT.